The 6 T cell receptor beta chains presented below share a single source sample, sequenced in a study of post-analysis software for immune sequencing data. TCR beta libraries were prepared from cDNA with unique molecular identifiers. TCRdb passed the PCR reads through MiXCR, listing each CDR3 protein once. The table lists roughly 400,000 distinct CDR3 sequences, over 30% of them singletons. Their antigens are not known. Study outcomes and limitations: Five or six TRBV segments were significantly more frequent in patients than in controls. TRBV5-6, TRBV5-1 and TRBV20-1 were among these segments.

Sequencing used blood. These receptors came from a girl aged 2 to 10 with multiple sclerosis.

This clonotype was seen a handful of times. The genes are TRBV28 and TRBJ2-3; TRBD1 aligns across 7 bases. This CDR3 region has 14 residues. The germline gives CDR1 MDHEN, CDR2 SYDVKM. Losses at the gene ends were 1 base for V and 6 bases for J; bases not matched to a gene: 4. The CDR3 sequence: CASSLYPGQDTQYF. The CDR3 nucleotides are TGTGCCAGCAGTTTATACCCGGGACAGGATACGCAGTATTTT.

This chain links TRBV7-8 with TRBJ1-5; 8 nucleotides agree with TRBD1. The germline V gene has CDR1 SGHVS and CDR2 FQNEAQ. This CDR3 is 15 amino acids long. V trimming: 2 bases; J trimming: 6 bases; junction bases outside the gene matches: 6. The CDR3 loop reads CASSLRSGGRQPQHF. The CDR3 DNA reads as TGTGCCAGCAGCTTACGATCAGGGGGCCGTCAGCCCCAGCATTTT.

The chain employs TRBV5-1 and TRBJ2-3, with TRBD1 matching over 8 bases. Losses at the gene ends were 2 bases for V and 1 base for J; bases not matched to a gene: 6. The germline V gene encodes CDR1 SGHRS and CDR2 YFSETQ. This CDR3 comprises 16 residues. CDR3 in DNA: TGCGCCAGCAGCTTTCAGACAGGGGCGCGCACAGATACGCAGTATTTT. As protein: CASSFQTGARTDTQYF.

This chain uses TRBV9 with TRBJ1-2, with D unclear. Germline values: CDR1 SGDLS, CDR2 YYNGEE. The CDR3 totals 12 residues. The V gene lost 0 bases and the J gene lost 11 bases, with 11 bases spanning the gap. In DNA form, the CDR3 reads TGTGCCAGCAGCGTAGATCGGGAGCCATACACCTTC. This gives the protein CASSVDREPYTF.

The chain employs TRBV29-1 and TRBJ1-4, with TRBD1 as a possible D gene (5 bases). The germline V and J ends were trimmed by 1 base and 8 bases, with 11 bases remaining between them. This CDR3 region has 13 residues. CDR1 and CDR2 (germline): SQVTM, ANQGSEA. CDR3 amino acids: CSVEGGTGEKLFF. The DNA for the CDR3 is TGCAGCGTTGAAGGAGGGACTGGGGAAAAACTGTTTTTT.

This clonotype has a handful of counts. The rearrangement joins TRBV5-1 to TRBJ2-3; 9 bases match TRBD2. Germline trimming cut 4 bases from V and 4 bases from J; bases unmatched to any gene: 10. The germline V gene encodes CDR1 SGHRS and CDR2 YFSETQ. The CDR3 runs to 16 residues. The CDR3 DNA sequence: TGCGCCAGCAGCCCCCATGGCGGGGGGGCCGCAGATACGCAGTATTTT. This translates into CASSPHGGGAADTQYF.